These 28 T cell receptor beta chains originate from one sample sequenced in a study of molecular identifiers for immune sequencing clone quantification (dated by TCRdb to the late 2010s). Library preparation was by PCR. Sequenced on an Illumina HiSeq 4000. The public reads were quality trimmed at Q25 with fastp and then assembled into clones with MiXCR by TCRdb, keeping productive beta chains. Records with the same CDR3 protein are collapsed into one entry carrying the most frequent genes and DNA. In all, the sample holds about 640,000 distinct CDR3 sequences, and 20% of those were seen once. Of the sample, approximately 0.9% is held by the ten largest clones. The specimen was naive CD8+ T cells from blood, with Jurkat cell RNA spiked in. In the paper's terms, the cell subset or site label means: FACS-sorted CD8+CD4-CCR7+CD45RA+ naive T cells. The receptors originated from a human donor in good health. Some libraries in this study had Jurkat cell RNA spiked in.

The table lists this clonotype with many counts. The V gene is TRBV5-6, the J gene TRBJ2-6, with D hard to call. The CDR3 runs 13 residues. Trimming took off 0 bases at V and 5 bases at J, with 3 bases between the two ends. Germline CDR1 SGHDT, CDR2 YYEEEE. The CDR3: CASSLAWANVLTF. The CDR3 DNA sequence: TGTGCCAGCAGCTTGGCTTGGGCCAACGTCCTGACTTTC.

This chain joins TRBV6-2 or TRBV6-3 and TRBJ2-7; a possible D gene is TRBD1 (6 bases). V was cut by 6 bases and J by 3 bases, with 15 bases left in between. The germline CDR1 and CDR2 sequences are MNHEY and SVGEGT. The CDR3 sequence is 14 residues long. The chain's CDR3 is CASSRDTSLYEQYF. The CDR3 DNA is TGTGCCAGCAGCCGGGACACCTCACTCTACGAGCAGTACTTC.

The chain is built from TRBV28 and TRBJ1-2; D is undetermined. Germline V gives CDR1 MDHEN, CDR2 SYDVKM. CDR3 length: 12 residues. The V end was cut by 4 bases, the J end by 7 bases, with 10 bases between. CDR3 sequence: CASSSGSGGYTF. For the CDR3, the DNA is TGTGCCAGCAGTTCGGGATCCGGTGGCTACACCTTC.

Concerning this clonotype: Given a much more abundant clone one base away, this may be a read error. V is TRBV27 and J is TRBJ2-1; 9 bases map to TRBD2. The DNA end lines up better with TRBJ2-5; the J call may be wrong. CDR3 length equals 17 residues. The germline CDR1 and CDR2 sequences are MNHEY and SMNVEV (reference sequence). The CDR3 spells CASSFATSGLSGETQYF. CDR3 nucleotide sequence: TGTGCCAGCAGTTTCGCTACTAGCGGGCTGAGCGGGGAGACCCAGTACTTC.

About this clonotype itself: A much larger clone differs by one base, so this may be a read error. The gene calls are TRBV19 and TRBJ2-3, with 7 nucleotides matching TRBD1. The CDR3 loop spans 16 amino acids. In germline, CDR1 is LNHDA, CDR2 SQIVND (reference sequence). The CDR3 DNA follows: TGTGCCAGTAGTATATCCAGCTCCTGGGGGACAGATACGCTGTATTTT. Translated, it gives CASSISSSWGTDTLYF.

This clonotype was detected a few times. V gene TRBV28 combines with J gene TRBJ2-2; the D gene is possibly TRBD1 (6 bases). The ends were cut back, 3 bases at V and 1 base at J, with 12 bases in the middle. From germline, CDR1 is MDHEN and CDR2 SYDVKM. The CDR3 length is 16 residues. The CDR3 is CASSFEAGENTGELFF. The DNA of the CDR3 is TGTGCCAGCAGTTTCGAGGCAGGGGAGAACACCGGGGAGCTGTTTTTT.

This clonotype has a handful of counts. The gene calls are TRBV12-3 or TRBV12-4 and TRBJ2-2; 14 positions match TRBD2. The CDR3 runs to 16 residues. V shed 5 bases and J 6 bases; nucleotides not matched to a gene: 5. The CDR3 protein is CASSTGTSGSSGELFF. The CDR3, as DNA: TGTGCCAGCAGTACCGGGACTAGCGGGAGTTCCGGGGAGCTGTTTTTT.

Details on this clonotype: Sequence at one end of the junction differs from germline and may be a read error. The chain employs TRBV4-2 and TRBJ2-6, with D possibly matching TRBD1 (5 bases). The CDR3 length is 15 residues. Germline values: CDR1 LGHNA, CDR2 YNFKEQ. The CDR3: CASSQDRSGANVPTF. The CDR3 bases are TGTGCCAGCAGCCAAGATCGTTCTGGGGCCAACGTCCCGACTTTC.

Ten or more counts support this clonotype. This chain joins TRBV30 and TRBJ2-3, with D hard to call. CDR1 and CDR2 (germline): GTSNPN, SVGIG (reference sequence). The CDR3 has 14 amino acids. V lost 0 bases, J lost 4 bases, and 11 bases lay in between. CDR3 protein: CAWSVLGWADTQYF. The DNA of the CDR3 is TGTGCCTGGAGTGTACTGGGATGGGCAGATACGCAGTATTTT.

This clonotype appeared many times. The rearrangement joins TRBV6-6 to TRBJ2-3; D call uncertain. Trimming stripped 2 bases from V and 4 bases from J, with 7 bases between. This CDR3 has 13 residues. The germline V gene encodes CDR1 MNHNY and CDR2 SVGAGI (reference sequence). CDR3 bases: TGTGCCAGCAGTTACCCTAGATCAGATACGCAGTATTTT. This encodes CASSYPRSDTQYF.

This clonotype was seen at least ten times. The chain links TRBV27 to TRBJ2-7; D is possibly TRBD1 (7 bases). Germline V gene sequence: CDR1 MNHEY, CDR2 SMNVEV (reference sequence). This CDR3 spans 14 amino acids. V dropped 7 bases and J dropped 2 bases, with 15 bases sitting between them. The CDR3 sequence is CASTPSRGAYEQYF. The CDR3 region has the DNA TGTGCCAGCACCCCTTCCAGGGGGGCCTACGAGCAGTACTTC.

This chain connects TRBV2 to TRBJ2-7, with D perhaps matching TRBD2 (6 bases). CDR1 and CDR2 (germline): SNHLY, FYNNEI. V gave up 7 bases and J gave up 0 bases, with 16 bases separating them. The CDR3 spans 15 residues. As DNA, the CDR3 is TGTGCCAGCATGGGAGGCAGCCTCTCCTCCTACGAGCAGTACTTC. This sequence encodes CASMGGSLSSYEQYF.

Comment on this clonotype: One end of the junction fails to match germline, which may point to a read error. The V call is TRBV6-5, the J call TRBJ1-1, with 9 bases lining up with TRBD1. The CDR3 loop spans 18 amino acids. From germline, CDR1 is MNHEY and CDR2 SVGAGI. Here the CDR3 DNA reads TGTGCCAGCGGTTACTCGGGCACAGGGGGCCTCATGAACACTGAAGCTTTCTTT. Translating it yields CASGYSGTGGLMNTEAFF.

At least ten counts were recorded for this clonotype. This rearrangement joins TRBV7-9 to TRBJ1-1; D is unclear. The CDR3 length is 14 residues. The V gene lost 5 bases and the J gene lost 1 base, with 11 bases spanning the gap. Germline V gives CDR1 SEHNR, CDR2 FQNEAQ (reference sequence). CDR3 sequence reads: CASSRDGENTEAFF. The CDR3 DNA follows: TGTGCCAGCAGCCGAGACGGGGAGAACACTGAAGCTTTCTTT.

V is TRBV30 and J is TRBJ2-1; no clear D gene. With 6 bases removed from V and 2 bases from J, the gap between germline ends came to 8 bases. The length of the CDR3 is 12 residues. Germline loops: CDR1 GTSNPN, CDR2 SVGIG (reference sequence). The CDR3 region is CACGETYNEQFF. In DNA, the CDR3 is TGTGCCTGTGGGGAAACCTACAATGAGCAGTTCTTC.

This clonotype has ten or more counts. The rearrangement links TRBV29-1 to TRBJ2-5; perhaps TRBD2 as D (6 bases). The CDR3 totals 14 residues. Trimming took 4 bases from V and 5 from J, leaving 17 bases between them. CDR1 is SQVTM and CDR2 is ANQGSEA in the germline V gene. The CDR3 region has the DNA TGCAGCGTTGCGGGGAGGCATCACGGGGAGACCCAGTACTTC. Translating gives CSVAGRHHGETQYF.

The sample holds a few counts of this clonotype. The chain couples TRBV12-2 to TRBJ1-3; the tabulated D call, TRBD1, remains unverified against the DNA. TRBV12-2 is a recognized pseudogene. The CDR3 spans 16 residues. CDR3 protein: CASRHPDSPSGNTIYF. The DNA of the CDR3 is TGTGCAAGTCGCCACCCTGACAGCCCCTCTGGAAACACCATATATTTT.

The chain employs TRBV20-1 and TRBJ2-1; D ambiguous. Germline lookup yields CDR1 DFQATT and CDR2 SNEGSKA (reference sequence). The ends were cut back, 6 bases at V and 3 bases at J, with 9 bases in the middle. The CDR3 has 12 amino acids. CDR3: CSASGSYNEQFF. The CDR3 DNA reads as TGCAGTGCGAGTGGCAGCTACAATGAGCAGTTCTTC.

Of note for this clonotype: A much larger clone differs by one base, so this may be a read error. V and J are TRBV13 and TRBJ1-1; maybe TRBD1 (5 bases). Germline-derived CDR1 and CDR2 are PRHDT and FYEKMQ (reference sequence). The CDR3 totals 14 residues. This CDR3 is CARSFRGVDTEAFF. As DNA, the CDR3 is TGTGCCAGGAGCTTTCGGGGCGTCGACACTGAAGCTTTCTTT.

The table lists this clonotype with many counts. The CDR3 spells CASSMAPGSNQPQHF. CDR3 nucleotides: TGTGCCAGTAGTATGGCCCCGGGTAGCAATCAGCCCCAGCATTTT. This sequence joins TRBV19 and TRBJ1-5; no firm D call. Germline V gene data show CDR1 as LNHDA and CDR2 as SQIVND (reference sequence). V was trimmed by 3 bases and J by 0 bases, leaving 9 bases between them. The CDR3 has 15 residues.

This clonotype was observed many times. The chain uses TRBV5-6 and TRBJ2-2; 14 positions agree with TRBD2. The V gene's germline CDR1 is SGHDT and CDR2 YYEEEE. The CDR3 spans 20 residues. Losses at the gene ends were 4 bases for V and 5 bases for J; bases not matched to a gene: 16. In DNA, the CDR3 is TGTGCCAGCAGCCCGGGACTAGCGGGAGTATATCTCGGGGTGACCGGGGAGCTGTTTTTT. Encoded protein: CASSPGLAGVYLGVTGELFF.

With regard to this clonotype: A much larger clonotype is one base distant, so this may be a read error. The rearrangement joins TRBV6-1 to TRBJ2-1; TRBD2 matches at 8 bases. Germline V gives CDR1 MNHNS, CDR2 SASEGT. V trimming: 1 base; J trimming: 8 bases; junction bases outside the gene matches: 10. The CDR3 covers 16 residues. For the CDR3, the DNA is TGTGCCAGCAGTGAAGGCCCAGCGGGAGTCGCGCATGAGCAGTTCTTC. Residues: CASSEGPAGVAHEQFF.

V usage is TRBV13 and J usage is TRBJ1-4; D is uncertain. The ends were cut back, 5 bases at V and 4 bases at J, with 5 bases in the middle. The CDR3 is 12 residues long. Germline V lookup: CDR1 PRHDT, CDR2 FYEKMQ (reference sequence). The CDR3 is CASSKRNEKLFF. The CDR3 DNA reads TGTGCCAGCAGCAAACGTAATGAAAAACTGTTTTTT.

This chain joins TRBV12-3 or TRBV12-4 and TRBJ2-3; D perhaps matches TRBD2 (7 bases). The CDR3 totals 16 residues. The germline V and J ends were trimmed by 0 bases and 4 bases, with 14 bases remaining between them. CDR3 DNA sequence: TGTGCCAGCAGTTTAGCGGGGGGGGGCACGGCAGATACGCAGTATTTT. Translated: CASSLAGGGTADTQYF.

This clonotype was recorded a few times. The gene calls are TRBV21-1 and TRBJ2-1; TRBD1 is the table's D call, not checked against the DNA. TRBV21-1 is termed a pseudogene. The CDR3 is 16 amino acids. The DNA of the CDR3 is TGTGCCAGCAGCAAGGCTGGCTGGGGGCCCTACAATGAGCAGTTCTTC. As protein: CASSKAGWGPYNEQFF.

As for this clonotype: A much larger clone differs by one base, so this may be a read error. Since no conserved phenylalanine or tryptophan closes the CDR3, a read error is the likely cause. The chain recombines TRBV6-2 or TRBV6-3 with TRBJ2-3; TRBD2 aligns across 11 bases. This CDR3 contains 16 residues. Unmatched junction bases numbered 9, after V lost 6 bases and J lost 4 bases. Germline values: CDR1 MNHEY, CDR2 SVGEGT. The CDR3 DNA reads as TGTGCCAGCAGCCACGACACTAGCGGGAGCCCAGATACGCAGTATCTT. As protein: CASSHDTSGSPDTQYL.

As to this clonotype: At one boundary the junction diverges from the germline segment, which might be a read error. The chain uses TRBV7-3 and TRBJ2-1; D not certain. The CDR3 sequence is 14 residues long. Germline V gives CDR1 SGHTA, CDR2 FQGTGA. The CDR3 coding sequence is TGTGCCGGCAGCCTAAACCTCGACTACAATGAGCAGTTCTTC. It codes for CAGSLNLDYNEQFF.

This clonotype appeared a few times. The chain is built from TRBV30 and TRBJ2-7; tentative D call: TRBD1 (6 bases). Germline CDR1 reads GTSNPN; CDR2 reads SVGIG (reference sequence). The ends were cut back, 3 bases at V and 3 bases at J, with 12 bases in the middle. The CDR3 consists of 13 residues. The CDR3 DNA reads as TGTGCCTGGAGACAACAGGGTTACTACGAGCAGTACTTC. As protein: CAWRQQGYYEQYF. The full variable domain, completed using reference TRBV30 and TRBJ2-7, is SQTIHQWPATLVQPVGSPLSLECTVEGTSNPNLYWYRQAAGRGLQLLFYSVGIGQISSEVPQNLSASRPQDRQFILSSKKLLLSDSGFYLCAWRQQGYYEQYFGPGTRLTVT.